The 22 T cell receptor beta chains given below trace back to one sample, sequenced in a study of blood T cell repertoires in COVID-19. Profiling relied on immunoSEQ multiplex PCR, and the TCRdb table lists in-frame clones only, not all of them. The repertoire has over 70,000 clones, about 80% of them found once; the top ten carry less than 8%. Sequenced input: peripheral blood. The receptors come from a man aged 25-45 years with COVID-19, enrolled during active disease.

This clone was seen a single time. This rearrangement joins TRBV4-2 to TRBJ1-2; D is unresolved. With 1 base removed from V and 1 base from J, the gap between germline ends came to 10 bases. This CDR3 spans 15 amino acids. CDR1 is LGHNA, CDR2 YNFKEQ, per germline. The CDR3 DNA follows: TGTGCCAGCAGCCAAGGCGGAGACGGTAACTATGGCTACACCTTC. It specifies CASSQGGDGNYGYTF.

DNA for the CDR3: TGTGCCAGCAGTTACTCGAGTCGAGAGCTGAACACTGAAGCTTTCTTT. This sequence encodes CASSYSSRELNTEAFF. This rearrangement joins TRBV6-2 or TRBV6-3 to TRBJ1-1; D unresolved. The CDR3 is 16 residues long. V dropped 0 bases and J dropped 0 bases, with 11 bases sitting between them. CDR1 is MNHEY, CDR2 SVGEGT, per germline.

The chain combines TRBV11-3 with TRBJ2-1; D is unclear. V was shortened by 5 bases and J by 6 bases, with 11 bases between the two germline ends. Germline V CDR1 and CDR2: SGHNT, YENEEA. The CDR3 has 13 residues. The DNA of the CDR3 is TGTGCCAGCAGCACCCCAGGCAGCAATGAGCAGTTCTTC. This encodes CASSTPGSNEQFF.

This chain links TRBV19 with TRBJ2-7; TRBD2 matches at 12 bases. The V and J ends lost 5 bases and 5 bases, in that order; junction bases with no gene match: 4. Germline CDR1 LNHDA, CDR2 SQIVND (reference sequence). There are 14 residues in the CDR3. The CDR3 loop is CASSLAGGLNEQYF. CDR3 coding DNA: TGTGCCAGTAGTCTAGCGGGAGGGCTCAACGAGCAGTACTTC.

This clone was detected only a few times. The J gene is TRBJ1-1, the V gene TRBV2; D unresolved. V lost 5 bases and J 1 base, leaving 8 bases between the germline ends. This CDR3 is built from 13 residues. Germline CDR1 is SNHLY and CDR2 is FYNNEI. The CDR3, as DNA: TGTGCCAGCAGTATCAGCGCGAACACTGAAGCTTTCTTT. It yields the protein CASSISANTEAFF.

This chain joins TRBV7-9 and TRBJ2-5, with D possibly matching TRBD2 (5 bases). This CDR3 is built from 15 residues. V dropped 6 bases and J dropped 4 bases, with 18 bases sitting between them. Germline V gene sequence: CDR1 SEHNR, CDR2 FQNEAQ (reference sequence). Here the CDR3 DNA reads TGTGCCAGCAGTTCCCGACTACTCGAACCAGAGACCCAGTACTTC. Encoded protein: CASSSRLLEPETQYF.

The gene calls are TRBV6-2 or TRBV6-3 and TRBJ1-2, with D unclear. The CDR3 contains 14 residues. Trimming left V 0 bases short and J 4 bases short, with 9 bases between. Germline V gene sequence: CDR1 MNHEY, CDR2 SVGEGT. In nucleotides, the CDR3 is TGTGCCAGCAGTTACTCGCGGGGTAGCTATGGCTACACCTTC. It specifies CASSYSRGSYGYTF.

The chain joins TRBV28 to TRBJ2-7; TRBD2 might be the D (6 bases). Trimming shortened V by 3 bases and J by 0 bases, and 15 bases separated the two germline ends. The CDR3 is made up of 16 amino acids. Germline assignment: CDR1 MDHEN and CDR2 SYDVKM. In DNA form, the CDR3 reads TGTGCCAGCAGTTTCGGCGGGATAAGGGTCTCCTACGAGCAGTACTTC. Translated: CASSFGGIRVSYEQYF.

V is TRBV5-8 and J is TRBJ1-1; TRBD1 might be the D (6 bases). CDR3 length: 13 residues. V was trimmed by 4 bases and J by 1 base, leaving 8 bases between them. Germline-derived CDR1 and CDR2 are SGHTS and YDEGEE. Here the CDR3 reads CASSLDRNTEAFF. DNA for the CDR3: TGTGCCAGCAGCCTGGACAGGAACACTGAAGCTTTCTTT.

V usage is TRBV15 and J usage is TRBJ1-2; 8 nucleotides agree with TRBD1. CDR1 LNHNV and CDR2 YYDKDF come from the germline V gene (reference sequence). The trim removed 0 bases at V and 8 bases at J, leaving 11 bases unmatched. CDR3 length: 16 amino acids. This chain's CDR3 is CATSRDEVTGAGGYTF. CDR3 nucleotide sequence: TGTGCCACCAGCAGAGATGAAGTGACAGGGGCTGGGGGCTACACCTTC.

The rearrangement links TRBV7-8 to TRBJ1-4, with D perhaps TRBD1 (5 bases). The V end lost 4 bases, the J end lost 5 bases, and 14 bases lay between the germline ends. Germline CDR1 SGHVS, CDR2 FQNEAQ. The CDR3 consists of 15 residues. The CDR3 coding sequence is TGTGCCAGCAGCTGGCGGGGGGGAGACAATGAAAAACTGTTTTTT. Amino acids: CASSWRGGDNEKLFF.

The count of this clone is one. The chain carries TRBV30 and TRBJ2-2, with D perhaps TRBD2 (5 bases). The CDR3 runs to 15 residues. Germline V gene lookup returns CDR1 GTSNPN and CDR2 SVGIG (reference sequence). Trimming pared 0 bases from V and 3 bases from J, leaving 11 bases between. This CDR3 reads CAWSVPGVDTGELFF. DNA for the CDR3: TGTGCCTGGAGTGTACCCGGGGTGGACACCGGGGAGCTGTTTTTT.

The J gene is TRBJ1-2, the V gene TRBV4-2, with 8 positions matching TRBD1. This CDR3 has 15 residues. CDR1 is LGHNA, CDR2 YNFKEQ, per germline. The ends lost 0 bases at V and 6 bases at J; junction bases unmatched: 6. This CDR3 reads CASSQDGRGQDGYTF. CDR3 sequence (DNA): TGTGCCAGCAGCCAAGATGGCAGGGGGCAGGATGGCTACACCTTC.

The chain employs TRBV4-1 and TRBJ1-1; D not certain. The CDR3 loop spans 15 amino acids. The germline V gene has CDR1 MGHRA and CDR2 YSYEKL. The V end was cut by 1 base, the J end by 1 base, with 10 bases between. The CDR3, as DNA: TGCGCCAGCAGCCAAGTAACTGGGCGGAACACTGAAGCTTTCTTT. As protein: CASSQVTGRNTEAFF.

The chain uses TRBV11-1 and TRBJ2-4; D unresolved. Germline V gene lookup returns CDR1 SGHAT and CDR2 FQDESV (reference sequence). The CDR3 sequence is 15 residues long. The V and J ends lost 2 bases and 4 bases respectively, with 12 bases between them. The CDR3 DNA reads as TGTGCCAGCAGCTTATCGGCTAGTGGGAAAAACATTCAGTACTTC. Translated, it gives CASSLSASGKNIQYF.

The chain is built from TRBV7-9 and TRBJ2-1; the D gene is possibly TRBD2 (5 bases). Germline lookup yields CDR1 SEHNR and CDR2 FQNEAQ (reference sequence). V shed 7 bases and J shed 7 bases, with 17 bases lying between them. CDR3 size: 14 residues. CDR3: CASTPSEAVNEQFF. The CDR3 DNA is TGTGCCAGCACCCCATCGGAGGCCGTAAATGAGCAGTTCTTC.

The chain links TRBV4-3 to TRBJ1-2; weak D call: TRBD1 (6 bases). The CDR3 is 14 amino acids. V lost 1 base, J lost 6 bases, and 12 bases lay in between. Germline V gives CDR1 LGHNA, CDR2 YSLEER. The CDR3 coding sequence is TGCGCCAGCAGCCAAGCTCCAGGGGTGGATGGCTACACCTTC. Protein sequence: CASSQAPGVDGYTF.

For the CDR3, the DNA is TGTGCCTGGAGCGCATCTACGGGGAACACTGAAGCTTTCTTT. It codes for CAWSASTGNTEAFF. The V gene is TRBV30, the J gene TRBJ1-1; no definite D call. Between the trimmed V and J ends, which lost 3 bases and 1 base, there was a span of 12 bases. The CDR3 is 14 amino acids. CDR1 GTSNPN and CDR2 SVGIG come from the germline V gene (reference sequence).

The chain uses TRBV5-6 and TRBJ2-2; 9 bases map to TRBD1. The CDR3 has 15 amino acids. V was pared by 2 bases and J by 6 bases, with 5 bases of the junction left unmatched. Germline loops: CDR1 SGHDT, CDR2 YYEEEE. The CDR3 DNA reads TGTGCCAGCAGCTTCGGACAGGGGAGCCCCGGGGAGCTGTTTTTT. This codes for CASSFGQGSPGELFF.

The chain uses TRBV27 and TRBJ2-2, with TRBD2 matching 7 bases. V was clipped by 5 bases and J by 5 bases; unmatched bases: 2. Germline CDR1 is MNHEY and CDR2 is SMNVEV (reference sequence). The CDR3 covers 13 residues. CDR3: CASSGGVTGELFF. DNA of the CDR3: TGTGCCAGCAGTGGGGGGGTGACCGGGGAGCTGTTTTTT.

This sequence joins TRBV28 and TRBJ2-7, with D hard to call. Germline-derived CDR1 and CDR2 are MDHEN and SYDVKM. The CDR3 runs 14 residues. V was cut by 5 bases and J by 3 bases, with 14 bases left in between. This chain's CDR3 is CASSTNFGNYEQYF. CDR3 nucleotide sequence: TGTGCCAGCAGTACTAACTTTGGAAACTACGAGCAGTACTTC.

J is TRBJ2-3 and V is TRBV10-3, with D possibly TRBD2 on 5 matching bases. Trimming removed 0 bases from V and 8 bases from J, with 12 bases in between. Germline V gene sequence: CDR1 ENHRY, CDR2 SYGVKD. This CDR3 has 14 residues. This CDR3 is CAISESTGIGTQYF. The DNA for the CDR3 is TGTGCCATCAGTGAGTCAACGGGGATTGGTACGCAGTATTTT.